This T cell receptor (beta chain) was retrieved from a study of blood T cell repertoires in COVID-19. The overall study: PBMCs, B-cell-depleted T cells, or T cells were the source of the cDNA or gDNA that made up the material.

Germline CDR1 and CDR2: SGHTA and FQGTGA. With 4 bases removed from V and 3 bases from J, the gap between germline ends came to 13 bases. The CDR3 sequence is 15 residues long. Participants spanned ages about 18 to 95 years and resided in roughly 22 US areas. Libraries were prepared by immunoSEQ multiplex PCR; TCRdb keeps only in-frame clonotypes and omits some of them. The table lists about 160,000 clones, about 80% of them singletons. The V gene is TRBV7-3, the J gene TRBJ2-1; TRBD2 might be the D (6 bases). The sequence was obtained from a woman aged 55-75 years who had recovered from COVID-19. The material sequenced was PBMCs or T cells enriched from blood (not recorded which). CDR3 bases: TGTGCCAGCAGCTCCCCGACTAGTGGCTACAATGAGCAGTTCTTC. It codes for CASSSPTSGYNEQFF. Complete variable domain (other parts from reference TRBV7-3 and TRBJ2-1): GAGVSQTPSNKVTEKGKYVELRCDPISGHTALYWYRQSLGQGPEFLIYFQGTGAADDSGLPNDRFFAVRPEGSVSTLKIQRTERGDSAVYLCASSSPTSGYNEQFFGPGTRLTVL.